The 10 T cell receptor beta chains in this list originate from one sample, sequenced in a study of cytomegalovirus exposure and HLA in healthy donors. Primers included in the PCR were 60 Vbeta and 13 Jbeta primers. Method: immunoSEQ multiplex PCR; TCRdb's copy keeps in-frame clones and lacks some. The sample yields some 170,000 clones, approximately 80% seen once. The specimen was PBMCs. Receptors originate from a woman in her fifties or sixties in good health and CMV-seronegative.

This clone was recorded once. The V and J genes are TRBV28 and TRBJ2-7; 8 nucleotides agree with TRBD1. V lost 8 bases to trimming and J lost 7 bases; unmatched junction nucleotides: 16. The germline gives CDR1 MDHEN, CDR2 SYDVKM. This CDR3 has 15 residues. The CDR3 is CASGYKGRGRREQYF. The CDR3 DNA reads as TGTGCCAGCGGATATAAGGGCAGGGGGCGAAGGGAGCAGTACTTC. Complete variable domain (other parts from reference TRBV28 and TRBJ2-7): DVKVTQSSRYLVKRTGEKVFLECVQDMDHENMFWYRQDPGLGLRLIYFSYDVKMKEKGDIPEGYSVSREKKERFSLILESASTNQTSMYLCASGYKGRGRREQYFGPGTRLTVT.

V usage is TRBV6-6 and J usage is TRBJ2-2, with 8 bases fitting TRBD1. V lost 7 bases to trimming and J lost 8 bases; unmatched junction nucleotides: 9. CDR3 length: 14 amino acids. Germline V CDR1 and CDR2: MNHNY, SVGAGI (reference sequence). The CDR3 DNA is TGTGCCAGCATTCTCCAGGGGGCGCAGGGGGAGCTGTTTTTT. Amino acids: CASILQGAQGELFF.

The genes are TRBV4-2 and TRBJ2-3; D not resolved. The CDR3 contains 13 residues. With 1 base removed from V and 5 bases from J, the gap between germline ends came to 7 bases. Germline CDR1 and CDR2: LGHNA and YNFKEQ. The CDR3 sequence is CASSQAPGDTQYF. DNA of the CDR3: TGTGCCAGCAGCCAAGCTCCGGGAGATACGCAGTATTTT.

The rearrangement uses TRBV14 and TRBJ2-7; D might be TRBD2 (6 bases). CDR1 is SGHDN, CDR2 FVKESK, per germline. The ends were cut back, 4 bases at V and 2 bases at J, with 15 bases in the middle. The CDR3 totals 15 residues. CDR3 DNA sequence: TGTGCCAGCAGCCCTACCCAGACGGGGGCCTACGAGCAGTACTTC. Encoded protein: CASSPTQTGAYEQYF.

The V and J genes are TRBV5-4 and TRBJ1-3; a possible D gene is TRBD1 (6 bases). CDR3 length: 16 residues. Germline CDR1 SGHNT, CDR2 YYREEE (reference sequence). The V and J ends lost 1 base and 1 base respectively, with 12 bases between them. CDR3 nucleotide sequence: TGTGCCAGCAGCTTGCCGCTCAGGGGTTCTGGAAACACCATATATTTT. Amino acids: CASSLPLRGSGNTIYF.

The CDR3 DNA sequence: TGTGCCAGCAGTAGCGACAGTTTGGGTACCGGGGAGCTGTTTTTT. It yields the protein CASSSDSLGTGELFF. This chain joins TRBV28 and TRBJ2-2; D may be TRBD1 (5 bases). CDR3 size: 15 residues. Germline V gives CDR1 MDHEN, CDR2 SYDVKM. V dropped 5 bases and J dropped 5 bases, with 15 bases sitting between them.

This clone was found a few times. The V and J genes are TRBV5-8 and TRBJ1-2; 8 positions agree with TRBD1. Germline V CDR1 and CDR2: SGHTS, YDEGEE. The CDR3 totals 14 residues. V trimming: 1 base; J trimming: 3 bases; junction bases outside the gene matches: 2. This CDR3 reads CASSLQGAHYGYTF. CDR3 nucleotide sequence: TGTGCCAGCAGCTTGCAGGGGGCGCACTATGGCTACACCTTC.

V and J are TRBV25-1 and TRBJ2-2; 7 nucleotides align to TRBD1. The germline V gene encodes CDR1 MGHDK and CDR2 SYGVNS. This CDR3 has 14 amino acids. After removal of 4 bases from V and 7 bases from J, the junction contained 6 bases not matched to a gene. The CDR3 region is CASSGQGRVGELFF. DNA of the CDR3: TGTGCCAGCAGTGGACAGGGAAGGGTCGGGGAGCTGTTTTTT.

V gene TRBV19 combines with J gene TRBJ2-1, with D perhaps matching TRBD1 (6 bases). V lost 3 bases, J lost 3 bases, and 15 bases lay in between. The length of the CDR3 is 16 residues. Germline values: CDR1 LNHDA, CDR2 SQIVND (reference sequence). CDR3 DNA: TGTGCCAGTAGTATTACAAGTACAGGGAACTACAATGAGCAGTTCTTC. It yields the protein CASSITSTGNYNEQFF. Looking up the rest from reference TRBV19 and TRBJ2-1 gives the full variable domain: DGGITQSPKYLFRKEGQNVTLSCEQNLNHDAMYWYRQDPGQGLRLIYYSQIVNDFQKGDIAEGYSVSREKKESFPLTVTSAQKNPTAFYLCASSITSTGNYNEQFFGPGTRLTVL.

This sequence joins TRBV6-5 and TRBJ1-2; D uncertain. The germline V gene encodes CDR1 MNHEY and CDR2 SVGAGI. CDR3 size: 13 residues. Trimming removed 2 bases at V and 5 bases at J, with 9 bases between. This chain's CDR3 is CASSYASTYGYTF. The CDR3 coding sequence is TGTGCCAGCAGTTACGCGTCCACGTATGGCTACACCTTC.